This TCR beta chain was found in a study of blood T cell repertoires in COVID-19. Original handling: Amplification from reference gene primers served as the basis for estimated nucleated cell counts. Produced via immunoSEQ multiplex PCR; TCRdb's table is partial and in-frame only. That table gives V, J and clone size, and the DNA gave D and trimming. The sample shows about 39,000 clones, more than 80% of them seen only once. Germline CDR1 is GTSNPN and CDR2 is SVGIG (reference sequence). The CDR3 has 13 residues. V was pared by 5 bases and J by 10 bases, with 18 bases between. The sequence derives from a man between 60 and 75 years old in a cohort sampled during active COVID-19. Sequencing was performed on peripheral blood. V usage is TRBV30 and J usage is TRBJ1-5; weak D call: TRBD1 (5 bases). For the CDR3, the DNA is TGTGCCTGGGGTTACGGGGGTGGGGGACCCCAGCATTTT. This gives the protein CAWGYGGGGPQHF.